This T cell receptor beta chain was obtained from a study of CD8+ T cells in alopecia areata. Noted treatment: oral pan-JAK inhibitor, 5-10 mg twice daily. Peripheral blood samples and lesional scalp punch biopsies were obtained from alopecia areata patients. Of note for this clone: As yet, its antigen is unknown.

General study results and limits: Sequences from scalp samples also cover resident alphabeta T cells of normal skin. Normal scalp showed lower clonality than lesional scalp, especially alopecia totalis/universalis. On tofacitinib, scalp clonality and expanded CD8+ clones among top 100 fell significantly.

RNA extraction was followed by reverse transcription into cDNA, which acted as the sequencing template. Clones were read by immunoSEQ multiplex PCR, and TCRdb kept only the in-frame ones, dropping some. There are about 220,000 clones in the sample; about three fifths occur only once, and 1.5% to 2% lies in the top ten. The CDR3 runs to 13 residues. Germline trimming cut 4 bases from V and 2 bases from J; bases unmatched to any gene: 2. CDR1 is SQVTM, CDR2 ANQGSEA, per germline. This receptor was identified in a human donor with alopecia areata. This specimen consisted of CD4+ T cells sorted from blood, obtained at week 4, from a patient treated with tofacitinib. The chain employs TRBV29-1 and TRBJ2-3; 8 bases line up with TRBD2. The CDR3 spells CSVGGGLTDTQYF. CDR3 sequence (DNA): TGCAGCGTTGGCGGGGGGCTCACAGATACGCAGTATTTT.